The 23 T cell receptor beta chains below all came from one sample that was sequenced in a study of blood T cell repertoires in COVID-19. Method: immunoSEQ multiplex PCR; TCRdb's copy keeps in-frame clones and lacks some. The sample has approximately 220,000 clones; roughly 84% are singletons. The sequencing sample was made of peripheral blood. These receptor sequences come from a woman aged 55-69 years who had recovered from COVID-19.

V usage is TRBV6-6 and J usage is TRBJ1-2, with TRBD1 as a possible D gene (6 bases). V was trimmed by 8 bases and J by 2 bases, leaving 12 bases between them. The CDR3 has 13 amino acids. Germline values: CDR1 MNHNY, CDR2 SVGAGI (reference sequence). The CDR3, as DNA: TGTGCCAGCCGCCAAACAGGGAACTATGGCTACACCTTC. It translates to CASRQTGNYGYTF.

The chain uses TRBV28 and TRBJ1-2; 7 bases match TRBD1. CDR1 and CDR2 (germline): MDHEN, SYDVKM. This CDR3 comprises 12 residues. The V segment lost 2 bases and the J segment 10 bases; nucleotides outside the gene matches: 4. The CDR3 spells CASSLADRVYTF. CDR3 sequence (DNA): TGTGCCAGCAGTTTAGCCGACAGGGTCTACACCTTC.

This clone was seen only once. The chain employs TRBV4-1 and TRBJ2-2, with D perhaps matching TRBD2 (6 bases). V was clipped by 1 base and J by 6 bases, with 9 bases between them. Germline V lookup: CDR1 MGHRA, CDR2 YSYEKL. This CDR3 has 14 residues. In DNA form, the CDR3 reads TGCGCCAGCAGCCAAGGTCCGGGGGCCGGGGAGCTGTTTTTT. It specifies CASSQGPGAGELFF.

This chain uses TRBV10-3 with TRBJ2-1; D is perhaps TRBD2 (5 bases). V was cut by 4 bases and J by 5 bases, with 18 bases left in between. Germline V gene sequence: CDR1 ENHRY, CDR2 SYGVKD. This CDR3 is built from 16 residues. This CDR3 reads CAISAPGPPGNNEQFF. CDR3 sequence (DNA): TGTGCCATCAGTGCCCCGGGCCCTCCGGGGAACAATGAGCAGTTCTTC.

CDR3 region: CASSGDSDSPPQYF. The CDR3 DNA is TGTGCCAGCAGCGGGGACTCCGACTCACCCCCGCAGTACTTC. The V and J genes are TRBV9 and TRBJ2-7; D perhaps matches TRBD2 (6 bases). The CDR3 has 14 residues. The germline V gene has CDR1 SGDLS and CDR2 YYNGEE. The ends were cut back, 3 bases at V and 9 bases at J, with 19 bases in the middle.

This clone was seen only once. The chain couples TRBV4-2 to TRBJ2-1; D gene unclear. The V end lost 0 bases, the J end lost 0 bases, and 6 bases lay between the germline ends. The CDR3 covers 15 residues. Germline V gives CDR1 LGHNA, CDR2 YNFKEQ. The CDR3 here is CASSQETDSYNEQFF. In DNA form, the CDR3 reads TGTGCCAGCAGCCAAGAAACAGACTCCTACAATGAGCAGTTCTTC.

The genes are TRBV9 and TRBJ2-3, with 7 bases aligning to TRBD2. The CDR3 length is 17 residues. From germline, CDR1 is SGDLS and CDR2 YYNGEE. V lost 4 bases, J lost 1 base, and 12 bases stayed unmatched. The CDR3 bases are TGTGCCAGCAGCCTCCCTGGGGGAGGGTTTGGCACAGATACGCAGTATTTT. Its translation is CASSLPGGGFGTDTQYF.

The rearrangement uses TRBV5-1 and TRBJ2-3; D call uncertain. Germline V gene lookup returns CDR1 SGHRS and CDR2 YFSETQ. The CDR3 is 15 amino acids. Trimming removed 0 bases at V and 2 bases at J, with 10 bases between. The CDR3: CASSLGFSFTDTQYF. CDR3 nucleotide sequence: TGCGCCAGCAGCTTGGGTTTTTCTTTCACAGATACGCAGTATTTT. Drawing the rest from reference TRBV5-1 and TRBJ2-3, the complete variable domain is KAGVTQTPRYLIKTRGQQVTLSCSPISGHRSVSWYQQTPGQGLQFLFEYFSETQRNKGNFPGRFSGRQFSNSRSEMNVSTLELGDSALYLCASSLGFSFTDTQYFGPGTRLTVL.

V is TRBV19 and J is TRBJ2-5; D call uncertain. V dropped 2 bases and J dropped 0 bases, with 10 bases sitting between them. This CDR3 is 15 amino acids long. Per germline, CDR1 LNHDA and CDR2 SQIVND (reference sequence). The CDR3 loop is CASSILRQNQETQYF. The CDR3 region has the DNA TGTGCCAGTAGTATATTGCGTCAAAACCAAGAGACCCAGTACTTC.

The rearrangement uses TRBV2 and TRBJ2-7, with D possibly matching TRBD2 (6 bases). This CDR3 region has 14 residues. Trimming took off 6 bases at V and 2 bases at J, with 14 bases between the two ends. The V gene's germline CDR1 is SNHLY and CDR2 FYNNEI. CDR3 residues: CASSPGLLTYEQYF. CDR3 nucleotide sequence: TGTGCCAGCAGCCCGGGACTTTTAACCTACGAGCAGTACTTC.

This rearrangement joins TRBV7-8 to TRBJ2-1; 14 bases align to TRBD2. Trimming cost V 2 bases and J 4 bases; bases outside gene matches: 10. Germline CDR1 SGHVS, CDR2 FQNEAQ. This CDR3 region has 19 residues. The CDR3 bases are TGTGCCAGCAGCTTAACTCTGTGGACTAGCGGGGGGATTTACAATGAGCAGTTCTTC. Translation gives CASSLTLWTSGGIYNEQFF.

The V and J genes are TRBV29-1 and TRBJ2-7; 8 bases agree with TRBD2. Germline CDR1 reads SQVTM; CDR2 reads ANQGSEA. The CDR3 consists of 14 residues. With 0 bases clipped from V and 3 bases from J, the junction kept 4 bases outside the gene matches. CDR3 DNA sequence: TGCAGCGTTGAAGATCGGAGCGGGAGCTACGAGCAGTACTTC. It codes for CSVEDRSGSYEQYF.

This clone has only a few counts. The chain combines TRBV7-2 with TRBJ2-1; D is ambiguous. The CDR3 consists of 15 residues. Trimming took off 1 base at V and 5 bases at J, with 12 bases between the two ends. Germline V CDR1 and CDR2: SGHTA, FQGNSA. CDR3 sequence reads: CASSLGWRTNNEQFF. The DNA of the CDR3 is TGTGCCAGCAGCTTAGGCTGGCGTACTAACAATGAGCAGTTCTTC.

The chain joins TRBV19 to TRBJ1-1; D may be TRBD1 (6 bases). The CDR3 sequence is 14 residues long. V lost 3 bases and J lost 1, with 9 bases in between. Germline-derived CDR1 and CDR2 are LNHDA and SQIVND (reference sequence). The CDR3 protein is CASSILQGNTEAFF. CDR3 coding DNA: TGTGCCAGTAGTATCCTACAGGGGAACACTGAAGCTTTCTTT.

V usage is TRBV3-1 (or the pseudogene TRBV3-2) and J usage is TRBJ1-3; 8 bases line up with TRBD1. This CDR3 region has 16 residues. V lost 4 bases to trimming and J lost 4 bases; unmatched junction nucleotides: 9. The germline gives CDR1 LGHDT, CDR2 YNNKEL (reference sequence). CDR3 bases: TGTGCCAGCAGCCGACTCGACGGACAGGGAGGAAACACCATATATTTT. Its translation is CASSRLDGQGGNTIYF.

The rearrangement links TRBV3-1 (or the pseudogene TRBV3-2) to TRBJ1-5; D unclear. V was trimmed by 2 bases and J by 7 bases, leaving 12 bases between them. This CDR3 spans 14 amino acids. Germline V lookup: CDR1 LGHDT, CDR2 YNNKEL (reference sequence). The CDR3 loop is CASSQSRYGQPQHF. As DNA, the CDR3 is TGTGCCAGCAGCCAAAGCAGGTATGGACAGCCCCAGCATTTT.

This clone has only one observation. This sequence joins TRBV7-2 and TRBJ1-3, with 8 bases that match TRBD1. This CDR3 region has 16 residues. Germline V CDR1 and CDR2: SGHTA, FQGNSA. V was pared by 5 bases and J by 0 bases, with 6 bases of the junction left unmatched. The CDR3 protein is CASSPGGWSSGNTIYF. CDR3 sequence (DNA): TGTGCCAGCAGCCCAGGGGGCTGGAGCTCTGGAAACACCATATATTTT.

The chain carries TRBV6-1 and TRBJ1-5; possibly TRBD1 for D (6 bases). The CDR3 covers 13 residues. The ends were cut back, 3 bases at V and 6 bases at J, with 9 bases in the middle. CDR1 is MNHNS and CDR2 is SASEGT in the germline V gene. Here the CDR3 reads CASSDGGIQPQHF. The DNA for the CDR3 is TGTGCCAGCAGTGATGGGGGCATTCAGCCCCAGCATTTT.

This clone has just a few counts. V is TRBV10-3 and J is TRBJ1-1, with D possibly being TRBD1 (6 bases). Trimming left V 0 bases short and J 5 bases short, with 10 bases between. This CDR3 is 14 amino acids long. Per germline, CDR1 ENHRY and CDR2 SYGVKD. This CDR3 reads CAISESAGETEAFF. The CDR3 DNA is TGTGCCATCAGTGAGTCTGCAGGGGAAACTGAAGCTTTCTTT.

This sequence joins TRBV11-2 and TRBJ2-1; 9 bases line up with TRBD2. The germline V gene has CDR1 SGHAT and CDR2 FQNNGV. The CDR3 has 16 amino acids. V lost 1 base to trimming and J lost 3 bases; unmatched junction nucleotides: 4. Written as DNA, the CDR3 is TGTGCCAGCAGCTTAGGTAGCGGGGGAGTCTACAATGAGCAGTTCTTC. It is translated as CASSLGSGGVYNEQFF.

The chain joins TRBV7-3 to TRBJ1-6, with D unclear. CDR1 is SGHTA and CDR2 is FQGTGA in the germline V gene. Trimming removed 4 bases at V and 8 bases at J, with 12 bases between. The length of the CDR3 is 14 residues. For the CDR3, the DNA is TGTGCCAGCAGCTCCCGGGCGCGGGATTCACCCCTCCACTTT. Protein sequence: CASSSRARDSPLHF.

The chain employs TRBV3-1 (or the pseudogene TRBV3-2) and TRBJ2-5; D gene ambiguous. Germline assignment: CDR1 LGHDT and CDR2 YNNKEL (reference sequence). The V end was cut by 6 bases, the J end by 4 bases, with 12 bases between. The length of the CDR3 is 13 residues. The CDR3 spells CASRGHLRETQYF. As DNA, the CDR3 is TGTGCCAGCAGGGGCCACTTGAGAGAGACCCAGTACTTC.

The gene calls are TRBV5-1 and TRBJ2-7; TRBD2 is a possible D gene (7 bases). The V gene's germline CDR1 is SGHRS and CDR2 YFSETQ. V was shortened by 4 bases and J by 0 bases, with 14 bases between the two germline ends. The CDR3 length is 15 residues. The CDR3 coding sequence is TGCGCCAGCAGCAGGGGGGCGGGGGACTCCTACGAGCAGTACTTC. Its translation is CASSRGAGDSYEQYF.